What follows describes a single T cell receptor (beta chain). Its antigen remains unidentified. The sample contains more than one DNA sequence encoding this CDR3. It was CD45RO-negative cells, positively selected for CCR7, that made up naive CD8 cells, with terminally differentiated effector memory CD45RA+ cells excluded. Free of recent acute infections or vaccinations, the donors were healthy HIV-negative adults. The data belong to a study of shared clonotypes between healthy human individuals. Whole-study context: The people who gave samples were a couple of women and three men aged 18 to 49. CD4 naive and CD4 memory each took three plates per donor, while CD8 naive took two and CD8 memory one. Study results and caveats: Sequencing depth was expected to affect clonotype sharing among donors.

The CDR3 runs 13 residues. The V gene's germline CDR1 is SGHKS and CDR2 YYEKEE (reference sequence). V shed 4 bases and J shed 0 bases, with 7 bases lying between them. The protocol was immunoSEQ multiplex PCR, while the TCRdb copy is restricted to in-frame clones and leaves out a portion. Of roughly 810,000 clones in the sample, roughly 96% were seen once. The TCR sequence derives from a man aged 25 to 45 in good health. Sequencing was carried out using naive CD8+ T cells sorted from blood. V usage is TRBV5-5 and J usage is TRBJ1-1; no clear D. The chain's CDR3 is CASSLGVNTEAFF. The CDR3 DNA sequence: TGTGCCAGCAGCCTGGGTGTGAACACTGAAGCTTTCTTT.